Listed here are 15 T cell receptor beta chains from one sample, sequenced in a study of blood T cells in healthy people across ages. A sample-barcoded 5' primer and a J-beta primer mix were used in a second PCR of about 6 to 12 cycles. TCRdb called the 5' RACE reads again in MiXCR, with one record for every CDR3 protein. This table has some 1.5 million distinct CDR3 sequences, about 42% appearing once. The sample was blood. The receptors were gathered from a woman under 30 in good health.

This clonotype was counted between two and nine times. V gene TRBV27 combines with J gene TRBJ2-3; 13 bases are shared with TRBD2. CDR1 is MNHEY, CDR2 SMNVEV, per germline (reference sequence). Germline trimming cut 4 bases from V and 2 bases from J; bases unmatched to any gene: 9. The CDR3 is 18 residues long. DNA of the CDR3: TGTGCCAGCAGTTCCCCCCCGACTAGCGGGGGGTTCACAGATACGCAGTATTTT. Its translation is CASSSPPTSGGFTDTQYF.

This clonotype turned up a few times. This sequence joins TRBV7-2 and TRBJ2-5; 8 bases fit TRBD1. The last part of the DNA fits TRBJ2-7 better; the J call may be wrong. The CDR3 is 16 amino acids. Germline loops: CDR1 SGHTA, CDR2 FQGNSA. The CDR3 here is CASSLQSNRGIHEQYF. Here the CDR3 DNA reads TGTGCCAGCAGCTTACAGTCGAACAGGGGGATTCACGAGCAGTACTTC.

The chain combines TRBV29-1 with TRBJ2-1, with 8 nucleotides matching TRBD1. V was pared by 4 bases and J by 10 bases, with 6 bases of the junction left unmatched. This CDR3 has 12 amino acids. Germline V lookup: CDR1 SQVTM, CDR2 ANQGSEA. CDR3: CSVAVQGGEQFF. The DNA for the CDR3 is TGCAGCGTTGCTGTACAGGGGGGAGAGCAGTTCTTC.

This CDR3 reads CASSIDRTREKLFF. CDR3 coding DNA: TGTGCCAGCAGCATTGACAGGACCCGGGAAAAACTGTTTTTT. The chain is built from TRBV7-2 and TRBJ1-4; D is perhaps TRBD1 (6 bases). Germline-derived CDR1 and CDR2 are SGHTA and FQGNSA. Trimming removed 5 bases at V and 8 bases at J, with 15 bases between. The CDR3 has 14 amino acids. The entire variable domain, with the rest obtained from reference TRBV7-2 and TRBJ1-4, is as follows: GAGVSQSPSNKVTEKGKDVELRCDPISGHTALYWYRQSLGQGLEFLIYFQGNSAPDKSGLPSDRFSAERTGGSVSTLTIQRTQQEDSAVYLCASSIDRTREKLFFGSGTQLSVL.

This chain connects TRBV11-2 to TRBJ2-3; a weak D match, TRBD2 (5 bases). CDR1 is SGHAT, CDR2 FQNNGV, per germline. This CDR3 is built from 15 residues. V lost 4 bases and J 4 bases, leaving 15 bases between the germline ends. CDR3 residues: CASSSGLRPSDTQYF. The CDR3 coding sequence is TGTGCCAGCAGCTCTGGACTGCGTCCCTCAGATACGCAGTATTTT.

This clonotype was seen only a few times. The chain is built from TRBV11-2 and TRBJ2-3, with 16 bases matching TRBD2. The CDR3 is made up of 16 amino acids. The germline V gene has CDR1 SGHAT and CDR2 FQNNGV. V trimming: 4 bases; J trimming: 9 bases; junction bases outside the gene matches: 7. CDR3 sequence reads: CASSYGTSGGVSTQYF. For the CDR3, the DNA is TGTGCCAGCAGCTATGGGACTAGCGGGGGGGTAAGCACGCAGTATTTT.

This clonotype has more than one count but fewer than ten. The J gene is TRBJ1-2, the V gene TRBV7-9; D remains unclear. This CDR3 is built from 16 residues. The V and J ends lost 5 bases and 1 base respectively, with 17 bases between them. The germline V gene encodes CDR1 SEHNR and CDR2 FQNEAQ (reference sequence). CDR3 protein: CASSPLRPGNNYGYTF. CDR3 coding DNA: TGTGCCAGCAGCCCTCTCCGGCCCGGGAATAACTATGGCTACACCTTC.

The CDR3 is CASSSSGGPGETQYF. CDR3 bases: TGTGCCAGCAGTTCTAGCGGGGGCCCCGGAGAGACCCAGTACTTC. This rearrangement joins TRBV12-3 or TRBV12-4 to TRBJ2-5; TRBD2 matches at 10 bases. Losses at the gene ends were 4 bases for V and 4 bases for J; bases not matched to a gene: 6. This CDR3 has 15 residues.

V is TRBV6-5 and J is TRBJ2-5; the D is unclear. Trimming stripped 2 bases from V and 11 bases from J, with 30 bases between. The CDR3 extends over 18 amino acids. The V gene's germline CDR1 is MNHEY and CDR2 SVGAGI. The CDR3 spells CASSYGGAERSYVSVQYF. The CDR3 DNA reads TGTGCCAGCAGTTACGGTGGTGCGGAGAGGTCCTACGTTTCTGTGCAGTACTTC.

This clonotype was observed a handful of times. The chain joins TRBV6-2 or TRBV6-3 to TRBJ2-1; D call uncertain. The V end lost 8 bases, the J end lost 5 bases, and 13 bases lay between the germline ends. Germline values: CDR1 MNHEY, CDR2 SVGEGT. This CDR3 contains 13 residues. The CDR3 sequence is CASGNRQDNEQFF. DNA for the CDR3: TGTGCCAGCGGTAATCGGCAGGACAATGAGCAGTTCTTC.

The rearrangement uses TRBV29-1 and TRBJ1-4; the match to TRBD1 covers 10 bases. The germline gives CDR1 SQVTM, CDR2 ANQGSEA. CDR3 length: 13 amino acids. V lost 2 bases and J lost 11; bases outside the gene matches: 5. The CDR3 spells CSVERDRGGKLFF. CDR3 nucleotides: TGCAGCGTTGAAAGGGACAGGGGTGGGAAACTGTTTTTT. The entire variable domain, with the rest obtained from reference TRBV29-1 and TRBJ1-4, is as follows: SAVISQKPSRDICQRGTSLTIQCQVDSQVTMMFWYRQQPGQSLTLIATANQGSEATYESGFVIDKFPISRPNLTFSTLTVSNMSPEDSSIYLCSVERDRGGKLFFGSGTQLSVL.

The V and J genes are TRBV11-2 and TRBJ2-1, with D possibly TRBD1 on 7 matching bases. The CDR3 has 14 residues. Between the trimmed V and J ends, which lost 10 bases and 0 bases, there was a span of 13 bases. Germline-derived CDR1 and CDR2 are SGHAT and FQNNGV. The CDR3 loop reads CAIQGGVSYNEQFF. In DNA form, the CDR3 reads TGTGCCATTCAGGGGGGAGTCTCCTACAATGAGCAGTTCTTC. Together with reference TRBV11-2 and TRBJ2-1, the CDR3 gives the full variable domain: EAGVAQSPRYKIIEKRQSVAFWCNPISGHATLYWYQQILGQGPKLLIQFQNNGVVDDSQLPKDRFSAERLKGVDSTLKIQPAKLEDSAVYLCAIQGGVSYNEQFFGPGTRLTVL.

This clonotype has more than one count but fewer than ten. The chain recombines TRBV7-9 with TRBJ2-3, with 9 bases lining up with TRBD1. CDR3 size: 15 residues. Germline values: CDR1 SEHNR, CDR2 FQNEAQ (reference sequence). J was trimmed by 6 bases and V by 1 base; bases with no gene match: 5. The CDR3 DNA follows: TGTGCCAGCAGCTTAGGGACAGGGGTTCTCGATACGCAGTATTTT. Amino acids: CASSLGTGVLDTQYF.

Turning to this clonotype: A junction end diverges from the germline sequence, so it may reflect a read error. This chain links TRBV4-3 with TRBJ1-6; 9 nucleotides align to TRBD1. CDR1 and CDR2 (germline): LGHNA, YSLEER. This CDR3 contains 17 residues. The CDR3 protein is CASNQVKGDRVNSPLHF. Written as DNA, the CDR3 is TGCGCCAGCAACCAAGTTAAGGGGGACAGGGTAAATTCACCCCTCCACTTT.

This clonotype was seen only a few times. The chain couples TRBV7-9 to TRBJ2-7, with no clear D. The CDR3 consists of 16 residues. Trimming took 5 bases from V and 3 from J, leaving 20 bases between them. Germline V lookup: CDR1 SEHNR, CDR2 FQNEAQ (reference sequence). Here the CDR3 reads CASSPRVEIGYYEQYF. The CDR3, as DNA: TGTGCCAGCAGCCCACGAGTGGAGATCGGCTACTACGAGCAGTACTTC.